The 3 T cell receptor beta chains listed next were all sequenced from one sample in a study of T cells in Graves' hyperthyroidism and ophthalmopathy. It was RNA transcripts that yielded the amplified TCR beta CDR3 regions. Initially, a first-round RT-PCR of the TCR CDR3 employed the HTBI primer set. TCRdb re-analysed the multiplex PCR reads in MiXCR, keeping a single row per CDR3 protein. This sample has roughly 500,000 distinct CDR3 sequences, with 20% to 25% found just once. The sequencing sample was made of blood. Receptor source: a woman in her 70s with Graves' ophthalmopathy.

This clonotype was seen more than once but under ten times. V is TRBV29-1 and J is TRBJ2-2; the D gene is possibly TRBD2 (6 bases). Germline V gene data show CDR1 as SQVTM and CDR2 as ANQGSEA. The CDR3 is made up of 14 amino acids. The CDR3 DNA reads as TGCGGAGGGCGGGCCCACGCGAACACCGGGGAGCTGTTTTTT. This translates into CGGRAHANTGELFF.

The chain joins TRBV6-1 to TRBJ1-1; D unresolved. In germline, CDR1 is MNHNS, CDR2 SASEGT. The CDR3 spans 13 residues. V lost 6 bases and J lost 1, with 9 bases in between. The CDR3 coding sequence is TGTGCCAGCAGGCCGTTAGAGAACACTGAAGCTTTCTTT. Translation: CASRPLENTEAFF.

The chain employs TRBV20-1 and TRBJ2-6; unclear D gene. V lost 4 bases and J lost 1, with 11 bases in between. Germline values: CDR1 DFQATT, CDR2 SNEGSKA (reference sequence). The CDR3 is 15 residues long. The CDR3 protein is CSATRTQSGANVLTF. The CDR3 DNA reads as TGCAGTGCTACTCGGACCCAGTCTGGGGCCAACGTCCTGACTTTC.